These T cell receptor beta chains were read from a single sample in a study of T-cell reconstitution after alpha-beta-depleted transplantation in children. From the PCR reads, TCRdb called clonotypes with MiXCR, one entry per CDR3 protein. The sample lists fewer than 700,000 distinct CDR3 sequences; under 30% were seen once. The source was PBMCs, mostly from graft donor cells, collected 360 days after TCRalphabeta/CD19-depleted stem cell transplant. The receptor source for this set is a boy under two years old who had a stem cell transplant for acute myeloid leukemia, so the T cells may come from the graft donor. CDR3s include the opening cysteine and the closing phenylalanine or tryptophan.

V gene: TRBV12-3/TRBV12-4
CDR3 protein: CASSSPGPLNTEAFF

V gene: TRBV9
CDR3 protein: CASSVSPQAGGNNEQFF

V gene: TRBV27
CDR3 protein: CASSFVEGYNEQFF

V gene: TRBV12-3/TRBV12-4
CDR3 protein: CASSSGLAGAQETQYF

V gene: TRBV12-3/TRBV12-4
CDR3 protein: CASSLAAGSPYGETQYF

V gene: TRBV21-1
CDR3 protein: CASSKGRAINYEQYF

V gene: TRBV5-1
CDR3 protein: CASSERAGDGNEQFF

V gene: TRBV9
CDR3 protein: CASSVEQQGLGAFF

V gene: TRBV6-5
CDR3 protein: CASGRGTDTIYF

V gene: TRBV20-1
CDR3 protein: CSPGRGNTEAFF

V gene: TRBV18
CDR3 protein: CASSPPTSGGTSTDTQYF

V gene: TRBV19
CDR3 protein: CASNNHGTGDRHTQYF

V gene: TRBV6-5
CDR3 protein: CASSLAGTLANYGYTF

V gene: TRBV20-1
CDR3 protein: CSARIQVAGAEETQYF

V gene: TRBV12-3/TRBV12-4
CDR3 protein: CASSSSVPGQGWVPYEQYF

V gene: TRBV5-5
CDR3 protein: CASSWDIPHEQYF

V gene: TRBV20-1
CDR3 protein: CSAIPDGYGYTF

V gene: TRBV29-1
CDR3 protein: CSVETHPNQPQHF

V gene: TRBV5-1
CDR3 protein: CASSRDRGRDTQYF

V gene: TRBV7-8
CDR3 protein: CASSLDRGSWELFF

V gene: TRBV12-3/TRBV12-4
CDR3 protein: CASSYSSGGGETQHF

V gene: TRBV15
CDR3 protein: CATSRDLEGTYGYTF

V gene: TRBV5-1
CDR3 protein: CASSLVLEGRGETQYF

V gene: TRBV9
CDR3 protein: CASSPSGGSTPLHF

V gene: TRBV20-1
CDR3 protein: CSARDQGGRGPSYNEQFF

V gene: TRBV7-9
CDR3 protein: CASTDRHTEAFF

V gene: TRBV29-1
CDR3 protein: CSASGRGNEQFF